Sequencing of this T cell receptor (beta chain) was carried out in a study of lymphopenia after photon versus proton radiotherapy. Assay: immunoSEQ multiplex PCR; the TCRdb copy retains only in-frame clones and omits some. Seen here are more than 15,000 clones, about four fifths observed once, and the top ten hold over 2.5%. Sequences were derived from peripheral blood, sampled from a patient treated with photon-based radiotherapy. This receptor was taken from a woman in her fifties or sixties with pancreatic cancer.

Here the CDR3 DNA reads TGTGCCTGGAGTAAGAACTACGAGCAGTACTTC. Protein: CAWSKNYEQYF. The chain combines TRBV30 with TRBJ2-5; no clear D gene. The DNA matches TRBJ2-7 better at its end, which makes the J call doubtful. CDR1 and CDR2 (germline): GTSNPN, SVGIG (reference sequence). This CDR3 comprises 11 residues.